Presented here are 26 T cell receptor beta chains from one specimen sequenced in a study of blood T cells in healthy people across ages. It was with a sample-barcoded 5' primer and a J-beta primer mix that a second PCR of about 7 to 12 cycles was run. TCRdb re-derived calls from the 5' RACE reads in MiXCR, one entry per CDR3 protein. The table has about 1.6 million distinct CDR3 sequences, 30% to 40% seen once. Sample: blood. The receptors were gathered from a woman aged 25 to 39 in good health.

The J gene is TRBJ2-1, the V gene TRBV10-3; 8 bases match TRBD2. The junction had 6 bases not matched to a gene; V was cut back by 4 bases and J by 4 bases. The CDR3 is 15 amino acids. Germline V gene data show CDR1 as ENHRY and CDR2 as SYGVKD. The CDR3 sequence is CAISVGGRTYNEQFF. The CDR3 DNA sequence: TGTGCCATCAGTGTGGGCGGGAGGACTTACAATGAGCAGTTCTTC.

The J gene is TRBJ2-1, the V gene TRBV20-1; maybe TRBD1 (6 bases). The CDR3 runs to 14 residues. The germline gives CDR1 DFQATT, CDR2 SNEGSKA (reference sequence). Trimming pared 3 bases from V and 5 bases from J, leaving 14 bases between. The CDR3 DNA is TGCAGTGCTAGGGAGAACCGGGACAACAATGAGCAGTTCTTC. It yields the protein CSARENRDNNEQFF.

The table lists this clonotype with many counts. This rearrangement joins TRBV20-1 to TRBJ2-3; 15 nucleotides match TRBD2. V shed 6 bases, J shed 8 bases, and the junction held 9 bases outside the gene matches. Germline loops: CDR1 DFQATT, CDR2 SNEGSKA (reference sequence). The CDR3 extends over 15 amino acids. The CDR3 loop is CSARTSGGARGTQYF. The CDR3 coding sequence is TGCAGTGCCAGGACTAGCGGGGGGGCCCGGGGTACGCAGTATTTT.

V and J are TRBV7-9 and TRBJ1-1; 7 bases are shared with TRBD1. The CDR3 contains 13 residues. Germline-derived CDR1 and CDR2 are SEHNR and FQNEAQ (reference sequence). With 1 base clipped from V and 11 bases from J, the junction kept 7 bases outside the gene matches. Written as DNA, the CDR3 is TGTGCCAGCAGCTTAGAGGAAGGGGGCAAGGCTTTCTTT. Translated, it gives CASSLEEGGKAFF. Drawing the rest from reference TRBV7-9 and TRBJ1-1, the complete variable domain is DTGVSQNPRHKITKRGQNVTFRCDPISEHNRLYWYRQTLGQGPEFLTYFQNEAQLEKSRLLSDRFSAERPKGSFSTLEIQRTEQGDSAMYLCASSLEEGGKAFFGQGTRLTVV.

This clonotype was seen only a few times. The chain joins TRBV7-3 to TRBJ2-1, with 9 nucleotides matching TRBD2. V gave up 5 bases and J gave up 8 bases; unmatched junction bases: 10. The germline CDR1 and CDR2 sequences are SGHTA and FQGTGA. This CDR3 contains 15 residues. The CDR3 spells CASSPGLADADEQFF. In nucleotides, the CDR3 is TGTGCCAGCAGCCCGGGACTAGCAGACGCTGATGAGCAGTTCTTC. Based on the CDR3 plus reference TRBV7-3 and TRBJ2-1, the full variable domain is GAGVSQTPSNKVTEKGKYVELRCDPISGHTALYWYRQSLGQGPEFLIYFQGTGAADDSGLPNDRFFAVRPEGSVSTLKIQRTERGDSAVYLCASSPGLADADEQFFGPGTRLTVL.

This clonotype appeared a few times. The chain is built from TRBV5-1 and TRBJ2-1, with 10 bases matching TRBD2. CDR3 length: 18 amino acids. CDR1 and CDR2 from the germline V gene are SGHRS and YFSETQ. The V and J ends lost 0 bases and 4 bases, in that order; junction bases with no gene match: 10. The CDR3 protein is CASSLVGSGGPNYNEQFF. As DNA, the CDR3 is TGCGCCAGCAGCTTGGTCGGTAGCGGGGGGCCCAATTACAATGAGCAGTTCTTC.

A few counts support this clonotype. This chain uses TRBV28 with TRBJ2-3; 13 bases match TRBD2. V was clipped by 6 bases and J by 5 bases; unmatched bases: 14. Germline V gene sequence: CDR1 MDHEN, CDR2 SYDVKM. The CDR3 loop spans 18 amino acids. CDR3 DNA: TGTGCCAGCAGCCTTCGAGCGGGGACTAGCGGGAAGGTAGATACGCAGTATTTT. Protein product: CASSLRAGTSGKVDTQYF.

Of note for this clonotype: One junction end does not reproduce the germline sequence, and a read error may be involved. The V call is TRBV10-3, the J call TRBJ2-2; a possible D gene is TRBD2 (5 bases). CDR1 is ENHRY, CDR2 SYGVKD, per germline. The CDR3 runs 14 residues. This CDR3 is CAIRASSAPGEPFF. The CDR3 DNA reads TGTGCCATCAGGGCTTCCAGCGCACCCGGGGAGCCGTTTTTT.

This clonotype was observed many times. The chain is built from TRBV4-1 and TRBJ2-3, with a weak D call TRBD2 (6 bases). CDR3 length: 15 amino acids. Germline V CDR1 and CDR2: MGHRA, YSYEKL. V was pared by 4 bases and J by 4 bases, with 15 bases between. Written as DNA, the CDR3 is TGCGCCAGCAGCCGAAGATACGGAGGGCCAGATACGCAGTATTTT. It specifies CASSRRYGGPDTQYF.

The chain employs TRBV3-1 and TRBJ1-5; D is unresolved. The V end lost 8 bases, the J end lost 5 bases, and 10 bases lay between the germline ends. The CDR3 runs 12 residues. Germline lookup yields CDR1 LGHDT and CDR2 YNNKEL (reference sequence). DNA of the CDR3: TGTGCCAGCGCTGTGGGTGATCAGCCCCAGCATTTT. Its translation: CASAVGDQPQHF. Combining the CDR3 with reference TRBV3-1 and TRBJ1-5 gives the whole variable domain DTAVSQTPKYLVTQMGNDKSIKCEQNLGHDTMYWYKQDSKKFLKIMFSYNNKELIINETVPNRFSPKSPDKAHLNLHINSLELGDSAVYFCASAVGDQPQHFGDGTRLSIL.

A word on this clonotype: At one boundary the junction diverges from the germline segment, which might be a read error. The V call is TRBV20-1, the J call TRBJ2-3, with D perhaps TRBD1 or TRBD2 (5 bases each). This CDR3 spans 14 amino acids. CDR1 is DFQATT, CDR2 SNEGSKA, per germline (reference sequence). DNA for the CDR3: TGCGGTGCGAGGAAGGGACCGGTCACAGATACGCAGTATTTT. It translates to CGARKGPVTDTQYF.

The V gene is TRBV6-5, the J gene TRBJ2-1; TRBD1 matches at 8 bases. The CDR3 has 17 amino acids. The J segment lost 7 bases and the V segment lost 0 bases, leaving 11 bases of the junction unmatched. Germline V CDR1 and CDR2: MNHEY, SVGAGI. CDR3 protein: CASSYSGSRDRQNEQFF. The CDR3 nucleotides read TGTGCCAGCAGTTACTCGGGGTCCCGGGACAGGCAAAATGAGCAGTTCTTC.

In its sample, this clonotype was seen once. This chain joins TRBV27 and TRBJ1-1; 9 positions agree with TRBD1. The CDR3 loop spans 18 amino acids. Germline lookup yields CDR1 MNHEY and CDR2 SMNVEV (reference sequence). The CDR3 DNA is TGTGATATACCGGGACAGGGTCCTACCCCAGGCACGAACACTGAAGCTTTCTTT. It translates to CDIPGQGPTPGTNTEAFF.

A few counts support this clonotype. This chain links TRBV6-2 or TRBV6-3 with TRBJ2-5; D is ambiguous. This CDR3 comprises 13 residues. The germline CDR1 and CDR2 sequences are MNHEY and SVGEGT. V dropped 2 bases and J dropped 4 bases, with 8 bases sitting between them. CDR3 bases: TGTGCCAGCAGTTACCATAGACGAGAGACCCAGTACTTC. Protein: CASSYHRRETQYF.

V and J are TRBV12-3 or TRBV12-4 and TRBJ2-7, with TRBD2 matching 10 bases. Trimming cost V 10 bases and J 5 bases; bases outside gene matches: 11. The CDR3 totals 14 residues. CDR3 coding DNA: TGTGCCACCCCGGGCAGCGGGGGGGACGACGAGCAGTACTTC. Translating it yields CATPGSGGDDEQYF.

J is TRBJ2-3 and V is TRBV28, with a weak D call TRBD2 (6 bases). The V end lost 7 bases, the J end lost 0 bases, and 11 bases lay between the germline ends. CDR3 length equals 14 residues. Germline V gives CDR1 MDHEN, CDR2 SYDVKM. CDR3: CASTRLESTDTQYF. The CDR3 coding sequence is TGTGCCAGCACCCGACTAGAGAGCACAGATACGCAGTATTTT.

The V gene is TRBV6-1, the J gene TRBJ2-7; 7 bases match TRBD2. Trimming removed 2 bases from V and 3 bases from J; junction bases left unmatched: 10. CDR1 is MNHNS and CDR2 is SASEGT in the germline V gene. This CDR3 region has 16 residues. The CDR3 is CASSELPPGLNYEQYF. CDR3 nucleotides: TGTGCCAGCAGTGAACTCCCTCCGGGACTAAACTACGAGCAGTACTTC.

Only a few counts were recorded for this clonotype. The DNA of the CDR3 is TGTGCCGGACGGGCGGGGTTCAATGAGCAGTTCTTC. It codes for CAGRAGFNEQFF. The J gene is TRBJ2-1, the V gene TRBV30, with D maybe TRBD2 (6 bases). Trimming left V 8 bases short and J 6 bases short, with 14 bases between. Per germline, CDR1 GTSNPN and CDR2 SVGIG (reference sequence). CDR3 length: 12 amino acids.

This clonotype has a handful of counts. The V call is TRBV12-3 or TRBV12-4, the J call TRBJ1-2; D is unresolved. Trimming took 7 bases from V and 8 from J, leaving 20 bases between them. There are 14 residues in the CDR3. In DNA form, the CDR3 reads TGTGCCAGCATTCCATTTTACAGCTCGGGAGGCTACACCTTC. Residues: CASIPFYSSGGYTF.

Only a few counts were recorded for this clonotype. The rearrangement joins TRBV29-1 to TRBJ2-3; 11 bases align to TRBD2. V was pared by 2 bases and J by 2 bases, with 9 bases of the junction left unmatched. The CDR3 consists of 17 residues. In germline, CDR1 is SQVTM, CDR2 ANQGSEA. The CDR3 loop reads CSVESSGLAVLTDTQYF. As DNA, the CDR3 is TGCAGCGTTGAATCCTCGGGACTAGCGGTTCTCACAGATACGCAGTATTTT.

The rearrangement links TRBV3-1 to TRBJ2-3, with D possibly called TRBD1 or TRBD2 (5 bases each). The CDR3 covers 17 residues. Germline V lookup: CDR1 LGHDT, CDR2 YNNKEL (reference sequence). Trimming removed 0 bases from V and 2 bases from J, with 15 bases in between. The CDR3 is CASSQDLSGSLTDTQYF. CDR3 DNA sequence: TGTGCCAGCAGCCAAGATCTATCAGGGAGTCTCACAGATACGCAGTATTTT.

The CDR3 loop is CASSLGLVGGVYEQYF. CDR3 DNA: TGTGCCAGCAGCTTAGGTCTGGTGGGGGGTGTATACGAGCAGTACTTC. The genes are TRBV7-2 and TRBJ2-7; possible D gene TRBD2, 6 bases. Per germline, CDR1 SGHTA and CDR2 FQGNSA. The CDR3 extends over 16 amino acids. Trimming took 1 base from V and 4 from J, leaving 17 bases between them.

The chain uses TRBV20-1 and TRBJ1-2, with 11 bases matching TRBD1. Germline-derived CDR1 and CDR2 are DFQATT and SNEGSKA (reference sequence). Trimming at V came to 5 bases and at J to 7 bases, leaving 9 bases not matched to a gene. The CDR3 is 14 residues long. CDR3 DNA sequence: TGCAGTGCTCCTAAAGGACAGGGGGCGGGTGGCTACACCTTC. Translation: CSAPKGQGAGGYTF.

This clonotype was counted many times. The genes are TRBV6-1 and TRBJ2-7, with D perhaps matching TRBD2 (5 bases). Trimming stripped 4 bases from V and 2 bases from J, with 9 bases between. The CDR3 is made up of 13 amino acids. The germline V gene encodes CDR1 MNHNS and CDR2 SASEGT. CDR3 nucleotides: TGTGCCAGCAGTGCCGGACTGACCTACGAGCAGTACTTC. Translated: CASSAGLTYEQYF.

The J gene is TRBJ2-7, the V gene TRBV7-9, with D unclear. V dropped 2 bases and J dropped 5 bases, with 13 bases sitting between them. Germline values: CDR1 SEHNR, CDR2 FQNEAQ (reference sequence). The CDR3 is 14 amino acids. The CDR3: CASSLMTSLNEQYF. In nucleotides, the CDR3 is TGTGCCAGCAGCTTAATGACCAGCCTTAACGAGCAGTACTTC.

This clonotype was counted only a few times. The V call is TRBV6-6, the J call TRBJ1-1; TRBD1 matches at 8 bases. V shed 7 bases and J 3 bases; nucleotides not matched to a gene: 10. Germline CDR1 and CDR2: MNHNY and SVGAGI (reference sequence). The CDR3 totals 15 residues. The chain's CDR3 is CASTQSRGRHTEAFF. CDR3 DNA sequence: TGTGCCAGCACCCAATCCAGGGGGCGGCACACTGAAGCTTTCTTT.